A selection of T cell receptor beta chains follows, all from one sample in a study of blood T cell repertoires in COVID-19. Sequenced by immunoSEQ multiplex PCR; TCRdb stores in-frame clones only, minus some. Here the sample spans 250,000 to 400,000 clones, over 75% being singletons. Material for sequencing was peripheral blood. These receptors all stem from a man aged 45-65 years with active or convalescent COVID-19. Both conserved end residues are part of each CDR3. D genes are given only for firm matches. Not every row has a clone size; where given, it reads once, few, many or a size class.

v_call: TRBV30
clone_size: .
j_call: TRBJ1-1
d_call: TRBD1
cdr3_aa: CAWSRPTGGREAFF
cdr3_nt: TGTGCCTGGAGCCGACCAACAGGGGGCCGTGAAGCTTTCTTT

v_call: TRBV18
clone_size: .
j_call: TRBJ1-5
d_call: .
cdr3_aa: CASSLLGAYSNQPQHF
cdr3_nt: TGTGCCAGCTCACTCTTGGGGGCATATAGCAATCAGCCCCAGCATTTT

v_call: TRBV28
clone_size: .
j_call: TRBJ1-6
d_call: TRBD1
cdr3_aa: CASSLTDRVYSPLHF
cdr3_nt: TGTGCCAGCAGTCTAACAGACAGGGTCTATTCACCCCTCCACTTT

v_call: TRBV4-3
clone_size: .
j_call: TRBJ1-5
d_call: .
cdr3_aa: CASSQFRGSQPQHF
cdr3_nt: TGCGCCAGCAGCCAATTCAGGGGAAGTCAGCCCCAGCATTTT

v_call: TRBV5-5
clone_size: .
j_call: TRBJ1-5
d_call: .
cdr3_aa: CASSPGGGNQPQHF
cdr3_nt: TGTGCCAGCAGCCCGGGGGGGGGCAATCAGCCCCAGCATTTT

v_call: TRBV24-1
clone_size: .
j_call: TRBJ1-1
d_call: .
cdr3_aa: CATALNTEAFF
cdr3_nt: TGTGCCACGGCACTGAACACTGAAGCTTTCTTT

v_call: TRBV19
clone_size: .
j_call: TRBJ2-4
d_call: TRBD1
cdr3_aa: CASIQDRVAKNIQYF
cdr3_nt: TGTGCCAGTATTCAGGACAGGGTAGCCAAAAACATTCAGTACTTC

v_call: TRBV2
clone_size: .
j_call: TRBJ1-5
d_call: .
cdr3_aa: CASSGYRRPQHF
cdr3_nt: TGTGCCAGCAGTGGATACAGGCGGCCCCAGCATTTT

v_call: TRBV5-1
clone_size: .
j_call: TRBJ2-5
d_call: TRBD2
cdr3_aa: CASTRGVYSGGNQETQYF
cdr3_nt: TGCGCCAGCACAAGGGGGGTGTACTCGGGAGGGAATCAAGAGACCCAGTACTTC

v_call: TRBV25-1
clone_size: .
j_call: TRBJ2-3
d_call: .
cdr3_aa: CASSVGAGGTDTQYF
cdr3_nt: TGTGCCAGCAGTGTAGGGGCAGGGGGCACAGATACGCAGTATTTT

v_call: TRBV2
clone_size: .
j_call: TRBJ1-2
d_call: .
cdr3_aa: CASSEQGSYGYTF
cdr3_nt: TGTGCCAGCAGTGAACAGGGCTCCTATGGCTACACCTTC

v_call: TRBV7-9
clone_size: .
j_call: TRBJ2-5
d_call: .
cdr3_aa: CASSKRGAQETQYF
cdr3_nt: TGTGCCAGCAGCAAACGGGGGGCTCAAGAGACCCAGTACTTC

v_call: TRBV13
clone_size: .
j_call: TRBJ2-3
d_call: TRBD2
cdr3_aa: CASSPSGGATDTQYF
cdr3_nt: TGTGCCAGCAGCCCCAGCGGGGGGGCCACAGATACGCAGTATTTT

v_call: TRBV7-8
clone_size: .
j_call: TRBJ2-3
d_call: TRBD2
cdr3_aa: CASSFASGRTDTQYF
cdr3_nt: TGTGCCAGCAGCTTTGCTAGCGGGAGGACAGATACGCAGTATTTT

v_call: TRBV6-5
clone_size: .
j_call: TRBJ2-7
d_call: .
cdr3_aa: CASSRTGSFYEQYF
cdr3_nt: TGTGCCAGCAGTCGAACAGGCAGTTTCTACGAGCAGTACTTC

v_call: TRBV29-1
clone_size: few
j_call: TRBJ1-6
d_call: .
cdr3_aa: CSGPRDNSSYNSPLHF
cdr3_nt: TGCAGCGGGCCCCGGGACAATAGCTCCTATAATTCACCCCTCCACTTT

v_call: TRBV15
clone_size: .
j_call: TRBJ1-1
d_call: .
cdr3_aa: CATSMDSYTEAFF
cdr3_nt: TGTGCCACCAGCATGGACAGTTACACTGAAGCTTTCTTT

v_call: TRBV12-3/TRBV12-4
clone_size: .
j_call: TRBJ1-2
d_call: .
cdr3_aa: CASGEGNYGYTF
cdr3_nt: TGTGCCAGTGGGGAGGGAAACTATGGCTACACCTTC

v_call: TRBV6-4
clone_size: .
j_call: TRBJ2-3
d_call: TRBD2
cdr3_aa: CASSEGPSGSADTQYF
cdr3_nt: TGTGCCAGCAGTGAGGGGCCTAGCGGGAGTGCAGATACGCAGTATTTT

v_call: TRBV4-3
clone_size: .
j_call: TRBJ1-2
d_call: TRBD1
cdr3_aa: CASSQSLGTGVVYTF
cdr3_nt: TGCGCCAGCAGCCAATCATTGGGGACAGGGGTAGTCTACACCTTC

v_call: TRBV2
clone_size: .
j_call: TRBJ2-3
d_call: .
cdr3_aa: CASSLGDTQYF
cdr3_nt: TGTGCCAGCAGCCTCGGAGATACGCAGTATTTT

v_call: TRBV13
clone_size: .
j_call: TRBJ2-2
d_call: TRBD1
cdr3_aa: CASSLGTGGKTGELFF
cdr3_nt: TGTGCCAGCAGCCTCGGGACAGGGGGCAAGACCGGGGAGCTGTTTTTT

v_call: TRBV2
clone_size: .
j_call: TRBJ1-5
d_call: TRBD1
cdr3_aa: CASSIDRGGGQPQHF
cdr3_nt: TGTGCCAGCAGTATCGACAGGGGAGGCGGTCAGCCCCAGCATTTT

v_call: TRBV19
clone_size: .
j_call: TRBJ1-5
d_call: .
cdr3_aa: CASSIDLTRPQHF
cdr3_nt: TGTGCCAGTAGTATAGACCTTACCAGGCCCCAGCATTTT

v_call: TRBV2
clone_size: once
j_call: TRBJ2-5
d_call: .
cdr3_aa: CASSEDAGLETQYF
cdr3_nt: TGTGCCAGCAGTGAAGACGCAGGGCTGGAGACCCAGTACTTC

v_call: TRBV5-1
clone_size: .
j_call: TRBJ2-3
d_call: TRBD1
cdr3_aa: CASSLGGQGTPDTQYF
cdr3_nt: TGCGCCAGCAGCTTGGGGGGACAGGGGACCCCAGATACGCAGTATTTT

v_call: TRBV4-3
clone_size: once
j_call: TRBJ2-3
d_call: .
cdr3_aa: CASSQAGRVRTDTQYF
cdr3_nt: TGCGCCAGCAGCCAAGCCGGCCGGGTTCGTACAGATACGCAGTATTTT

v_call: TRBV6-5
clone_size: .
j_call: TRBJ2-1
d_call: TRBD2
cdr3_aa: CASSFSGRARYNEQFF
cdr3_nt: TGTGCCAGCAGTTTTAGCGGGAGGGCGAGATACAATGAGCAGTTCTTC

v_call: TRBV19
clone_size: .
j_call: TRBJ1-6
d_call: TRBD1
cdr3_aa: CASSMNRGGNSPLHF
cdr3_nt: TGTGCCAGTAGTATGAACAGGGGCGGCAATTCACCCCTCCACTTT

v_call: TRBV5-4
clone_size: .
j_call: TRBJ1-1
d_call: TRBD1
cdr3_aa: CASSQSGTGNVNTEAFF
cdr3_nt: TGTGCCAGCAGCCAATCCGGGACAGGGAATGTGAACACTGAAGCTTTCTTT

v_call: TRBV24-1
clone_size: .
j_call: TRBJ2-7
d_call: TRBD1
cdr3_aa: CATSDTGTGPFYEQYF
cdr3_nt: TGTGCCACCAGTGATACCGGGACAGGTCCCTTCTACGAGCAGTACTTC

v_call: TRBV7-6
clone_size: .
j_call: TRBJ2-5
d_call: TRBD1
cdr3_aa: CASSVGTGIQETQYF
cdr3_nt: TGTGCCAGCAGCGTTGGGACAGGGATACAAGAGACCCAGTACTTC

v_call: TRBV2
clone_size: .
j_call: TRBJ1-3
d_call: .
cdr3_aa: CASSDRPPGAGNTIYF
cdr3_nt: TGTGCCAGCAGTGATAGGCCCCCAGGGGCTGGAAACACCATATATTTT

v_call: TRBV27
clone_size: .
j_call: TRBJ1-5
d_call: TRBD1
cdr3_aa: CASNSGQGRQPQHF
cdr3_nt: TGTGCCAGCAATTCGGGACAGGGAAGGCAGCCCCAGCATTTT

v_call: TRBV18
clone_size: .
j_call: TRBJ2-7
d_call: .
cdr3_aa: CASSPSPSARGGEQYF
cdr3_nt: TGTGCCAGCTCACCATCCCCCTCGGCCCGGGGAGGCGAGCAGTACTTC

v_call: TRBV6-5
clone_size: .
j_call: TRBJ2-7
d_call: TRBD1
cdr3_aa: CASRSGTGVYEQYF
cdr3_nt: TGTGCCAGCAGAAGCGGGACAGGGGTCTACGAGCAGTACTTC

v_call: TRBV29-1
clone_size: .
j_call: TRBJ1-2
d_call: TRBD1
cdr3_aa: CSVADRGLNGYTF
cdr3_nt: TGCAGCGTTGCGGACAGGGGGCTCAATGGCTACACCTTC

v_call: TRBV13
clone_size: .
j_call: TRBJ1-4
d_call: .
cdr3_aa: CASSSGPGGEKLFF
cdr3_nt: TGTGCCAGCAGTTCGGGACCGGGGGGTGAAAAACTGTTTTTT

v_call: TRBV6-5
clone_size: .
j_call: TRBJ1-3
d_call: .
cdr3_aa: CASSRTNPGYTIYF
cdr3_nt: TGTGCCAGCAGCCGGACAAATCCTGGCTACACCATATATTTT

v_call: TRBV2
clone_size: .
j_call: TRBJ2-1
d_call: TRBD2
cdr3_aa: CASSEQAGGYYNEQFF
cdr3_nt: TGTGCCAGCAGTGAACAAGCGGGAGGTTACTACAATGAGCAGTTCTTC

v_call: TRBV25-1
clone_size: .
j_call: TRBJ2-5
d_call: TRBD1
cdr3_aa: CASNRGIGETQYF
cdr3_nt: TGTGCCAGCAACAGGGGGATCGGAGAGACCCAGTACTTC

v_call: TRBV10-3
clone_size: once
j_call: TRBJ2-3
d_call: .
cdr3_aa: CAISGSGSTDTQYF
cdr3_nt: TGTGCCATCAGTGGGAGCGGGAGCACAGATACGCAGTATTTT

v_call: TRBV29-1
clone_size: .
j_call: TRBJ1-2
d_call: .
cdr3_aa: CSVEAPNYGYTF
cdr3_nt: TGCAGCGTTGAGGCTCCTAACTATGGCTACACCTTC

v_call: TRBV7-9
clone_size: .
j_call: TRBJ2-2
d_call: .
cdr3_aa: CASSSRNTGELFF
cdr3_nt: TGTGCCAGCAGCTCCAGAAACACCGGGGAGCTGTTTTTT

v_call: TRBV5-1
clone_size: .
j_call: TRBJ1-2
d_call: .
cdr3_aa: CASSLDNPGEYGYTF
cdr3_nt: TGCGCCAGCAGCTTGGATAACCCAGGGGAGTATGGCTACACCTTC

v_call: TRBV7-2
clone_size: .
j_call: TRBJ2-7
d_call: TRBD1
cdr3_aa: CASSFSQDRGRVPYYEQYF
cdr3_nt: TGTGCCAGCAGCTTCTCCCAGGACAGGGGCCGGGTCCCCTACTACGAGCAGTACTTC

v_call: TRBV6-5
clone_size: .
j_call: TRBJ2-5
d_call: .
cdr3_aa: CASKSFQETQYF
cdr3_nt: TGTGCCAGCAAGAGCTTTCAAGAGACCCAGTACTTC

v_call: TRBV5-1
clone_size: .
j_call: TRBJ1-5
d_call: TRBD1
cdr3_aa: CASARQGGNQPQHF
cdr3_nt: TGCGCCAGCGCACGACAGGGAGGAAATCAGCCCCAGCATTTT

v_call: TRBV3-1/TRBV3-2
clone_size: .
j_call: TRBJ2-7
d_call: TRBD2
cdr3_aa: CASSQVASGRPEQYF
cdr3_nt: TGTGCCAGCAGCCAAGTGGCTAGCGGGAGGCCCGAGCAGTACTTC

v_call: TRBV7-3
clone_size: .
j_call: TRBJ2-1
d_call: .
cdr3_aa: CASSPRDFSSEQFF
cdr3_nt: TGTGCCAGCAGCCCCCGGGACTTTTCTAGTGAGCAGTTCTTC

v_call: TRBV18
clone_size: .
j_call: TRBJ1-1
d_call: .
cdr3_aa: CASSPRQANTEAFF
cdr3_nt: TGTGCCAGCTCACCGCGACAGGCAAACACTGAAGCTTTCTTT